The 31 T cell receptor beta chains in this list originate from one sample, sequenced in a study of shared clonotypes between healthy human individuals. The assay was immunoSEQ multiplex PCR, and TCRdb's table has in-frame clones only and misses some. Here the sample spans roughly 2.4 million clones, almost 96% being singletons. The sample taken for sequencing was naive CD4+ T cells sorted from blood. Subset in this sample: CD45RA+ positively selected. These receptors all stem from a man between 18 and 35 years old in good health.

The V call is TRBV6-1, the J call TRBJ2-7; possibly TRBD2 for D (5 bases). The CDR3 is 15 residues long. Germline lookup yields CDR1 MNHNS and CDR2 SASEGT. The V and J ends lost 8 bases and 0 bases respectively, with 17 bases between them. CDR3 DNA: TGTGCCAGCCAGCTCAGGACTTCGAGCTCCTACGAGCAGTACTTC. Translated: CASQLRTSSSYEQYF.

This clone was detected only once. V is TRBV28 and J is TRBJ1-1; 7 positions match TRBD1. The CDR3 runs 17 residues. Looked up from germline, CDR1 is MDHEN and CDR2 is SYDVKM. The trim removed 5 bases at V and 0 bases at J, leaving 12 bases unmatched. CDR3 amino acids: CASSQGQVKGLNTEAFF. CDR3 nucleotides: TGTGCCAGCAGTCAAGGACAGGTGAAAGGGTTGAACACTGAAGCTTTCTTT.

The V gene is TRBV7-9, the J gene TRBJ2-5; TRBD1 agrees at 7 bases. V was clipped by 0 bases and J by 2 bases; unmatched bases: 3. Germline CDR1 SEHNR, CDR2 FQNEAQ (reference sequence). The CDR3 totals 15 residues. Here the CDR3 reads CASSLARDRQETQYF. CDR3 bases: TGTGCCAGCAGCTTAGCCCGGGACAGACAAGAGACCCAGTACTTC.

The chain employs TRBV6-5 and TRBJ2-6; D uncertain. Germline CDR1 is MNHEY and CDR2 is SVGAGI. The length of the CDR3 is 13 residues. V dropped 6 bases and J dropped 6 bases, with 9 bases sitting between them. CDR3 region: CASSPSEANVLTF. The CDR3 DNA follows: TGTGCCAGCAGCCCCTCCGAGGCCAACGTCCTGACTTTC.

As concerns this clone: The sample has other DNA sequences that encode this CDR3 too. The J gene is TRBJ2-5, the V gene TRBV7-9; 8 nucleotides line up with TRBD2. The CDR3 runs to 14 residues. Looked up from germline, CDR1 is SEHNR and CDR2 is FQNEAQ (reference sequence). Trimming removed 1 base from V and 3 bases from J; junction bases left unmatched: 1. CDR3 nucleotides: TGTGCCAGCAGCTTAGGAGCGGGAGAAGAGACCCAGTACTTC. It translates to CASSLGAGEETQYF. The variable domain in full, completed from reference TRBV7-9 and TRBJ2-5, reads DTGVSQNPRHKITKRGQNVTFRCDPISEHNRLYWYRQTLGQGPEFLTYFQNEAQLEKSRLLSDRFSAERPKGSFSTLEIQRTEQGDSAMYLCASSLGAGEETQYFGPGTRLLVL.

In its sample, this clone was seen once. The sample has other DNA sequences that encode this CDR3 too. The chain couples TRBV5-1 to TRBJ2-7, with a weak D call TRBD2 (5 bases). This CDR3 contains 15 residues. The V end lost 2 bases, the J end lost 2 bases, and 14 bases lay between the germline ends. Germline-derived CDR1 and CDR2 are SGHRS and YFSETQ. CDR3 nucleotides: TGCGCCAGCAGCTTAGTCGCGGGTGCTACCTACGAGCAGTACTTC. Residues: CASSLVAGATYEQYF.

This chain links TRBV4-1 with TRBJ2-7; 8 bases align to TRBD2. This CDR3 has 13 residues. The germline V gene encodes CDR1 MGHRA and CDR2 YSYEKL. J gave up 7 bases and V 1 base, and 3 bases lay outside the gene matches. CDR3 residues: CASSQAQREEQYF. The CDR3 coding sequence is TGCGCCAGCAGCCAAGCCCAGCGGGAGGAGCAGTACTTC.

The chain joins TRBV5-1 to TRBJ2-5; D may be TRBD1 (6 bases). The CDR3 has 17 amino acids. V lost 3 bases and J 2 bases, leaving 20 bases between the germline ends. Germline CDR1 and CDR2: SGHRS and YFSETQ. In DNA, the CDR3 is TGCGCCAGCAGCTCACAGCCAGGGGACCCTTTTCAAGAGACCCAGTACTTC. Residues: CASSSQPGDPFQETQYF. Complete variable domain (other parts from reference TRBV5-1 and TRBJ2-5): KAGVTQTPRYLIKTRGQQVTLSCSPISGHRSVSWYQQTPGQGLQFLFEYFSETQRNKGNFPGRFSGRQFSNSRSEMNVSTLELGDSALYLCASSSQPGDPFQETQYFGPGTRLLVL.

This chain joins TRBV6-5 and TRBJ1-4; 8 bases align to TRBD1. This CDR3 comprises 15 residues. J gave up 6 bases and V 4 bases, and 7 bases lay outside the gene matches. Germline-derived CDR1 and CDR2 are MNHEY and SVGAGI. CDR3 nucleotides: TGTGCCAGCAGTTTTCAGGGGGCGCGACATGAAAAACTGTTTTTT. It codes for CASSFQGARHEKLFF.

The V and J genes are TRBV5-1 and TRBJ1-1; D possibly corresponds to TRBD1 (6 bases). The CDR3 runs to 13 residues. Trimming left V 4 bases short and J 4 bases short, with 11 bases between. Per the germline V gene, CDR1 is SGHRS and CDR2 is YFSETQ. The CDR3 loop reads CASSEQGPTEAFF. CDR3 coding DNA: TGCGCCAGCAGCGAACAGGGACCCACTGAAGCTTTCTTT.

Here the CDR3 DNA reads TGTGCCAGTAGTAGTACAGGGGCCCTGGGTAATGAAAAACTGTTTTTT. This codes for CASSSTGALGNEKLFF. The rearrangement links TRBV19 to TRBJ1-4; 7 bases line up with TRBD1. This CDR3 region has 16 residues. Trimming cost V 4 bases and J 4 bases; bases outside gene matches: 9. Germline-derived CDR1 and CDR2 are LNHDA and SQIVND (reference sequence).

The rearrangement joins TRBV2 to TRBJ1-1; D ambiguous. This CDR3 comprises 11 residues. V shed 6 bases and J shed 5 bases, with 7 bases lying between them. Germline CDR1 SNHLY, CDR2 FYNNEI. CDR3 bases: TGTGCCAGCAGCTCCGGGACTGAAGCTTTCTTT. Encoded protein: CASSSGTEAFF.

The V gene is TRBV5-4, the J gene TRBJ2-3; a possible D gene is TRBD1 (6 bases). There are 14 residues in the CDR3. The ends were cut back, 4 bases at V and 4 bases at J, with 13 bases in the middle. From germline, CDR1 is SGHNT and CDR2 YYREEE (reference sequence). CDR3: CASSPQGIPDTQYF. The CDR3 DNA sequence: TGTGCCAGCAGCCCACAGGGTATTCCAGATACGCAGTATTTT.

Only one count was recorded for this clone. At the DNA level, this CDR3 is encoded by other sequences in the same sample as well. J is TRBJ1-4 and V is TRBV5-1, with D tentatively TRBD1 (6 bases). From germline, CDR1 is SGHRS and CDR2 YFSETQ. V was cut by 5 bases and J by 3 bases, with 11 bases left in between. The CDR3 length is 14 residues. CDR3 coding DNA: TGCGCCAGCAGTCTGGGGGGGCCTAATGAAAAACTGTTTTTT. As protein: CASSLGGPNEKLFF. The complete variable domain, with remaining parts taken from reference TRBV5-1 and TRBJ1-4, reads KAGVTQTPRYLIKTRGQQVTLSCSPISGHRSVSWYQQTPGQGLQFLFEYFSETQRNKGNFPGRFSGRQFSNSRSEMNVSTLELGDSALYLCASSLGGPNEKLFFGSGTQLSVL.

The chain links TRBV30 to TRBJ2-3; TRBD1 matches 8 bases. V dropped 1 base and J dropped 6; count of bases not matched to a gene: 6. This CDR3 region has 14 residues. CDR1 and CDR2 (germline): GTSNPN, SVGIG (reference sequence). The chain's CDR3 is CAWSGDRGYDTQYF. The CDR3 DNA follows: TGTGCCTGGAGTGGCGACAGGGGCTACGATACGCAGTATTTT.

The rearrangement joins TRBV29-1 to TRBJ1-4, with D maybe TRBD1 (5 bases). Germline CDR1 is SQVTM and CDR2 is ANQGSEA. V lost 4 bases, J lost 3 bases, and 15 bases lay in between. CDR3 length equals 15 residues. CDR3: CSVAQGSGANEKLFF. Here the CDR3 DNA reads TGCAGCGTTGCCCAGGGTTCTGGGGCTAATGAAAAACTGTTTTTT.

The chain couples TRBV7-8 to TRBJ2-5; tentatively, D is TRBD2 (6 bases). Trimming stripped 5 bases from V and 5 bases from J, with 18 bases between. Looked up from germline, CDR1 is SGHVS and CDR2 is FQNEAQ. This CDR3 has 15 residues. The CDR3 reads CASSLGLRSGETQYF. CDR3 in DNA: TGTGCCAGCAGCCTAGGACTCAGAAGCGGGGAGACCCAGTACTTC.

CDR3 loop: CASSPPGQIQETQYF. The CDR3 DNA sequence: TGCGCCAGCAGCCCACCGGGGCAGATTCAAGAGACCCAGTACTTC. The V call is TRBV5-1, the J call TRBJ2-5; D possibly matches TRBD1 or TRBD2 (5 bases each). V lost 4 bases, J lost 2 bases, and 15 bases lay in between. The CDR3 consists of 15 residues. Germline CDR1 and CDR2: SGHRS and YFSETQ.

This clone was detected a few times. This chain connects TRBV28 to TRBJ1-2, with D maybe TRBD1 (5 bases). Between the trimmed V and J ends, which lost 10 bases and 4 bases, there was a span of 16 bases. This CDR3 contains 13 residues. CDR1 and CDR2 from the germline V gene are MDHEN and SYDVKM. CDR3 bases: TGTGCCACCTCCCCGGGGGGACCCTATGGCTACACCTTC. This codes for CATSPGGPYGYTF.

The chain joins TRBV30 to TRBJ2-2; D perhaps matches TRBD2 (7 bases). Germline V gene sequence: CDR1 GTSNPN, CDR2 SVGIG (reference sequence). CDR3 length equals 14 residues. The ends were cut back, 2 bases at V and 6 bases at J, with 13 bases in the middle. CDR3 sequence (DNA): TGTGCCTGGAGTTCGGGGGGCGCCCCCGGGGAGCTGTTTTTT. As protein: CAWSSGGAPGELFF.

This clone was counted a few times. This chain joins TRBV15 and TRBJ1-2, with D unclear. From germline, CDR1 is LNHNV and CDR2 YYDKDF (reference sequence). V was shortened by 0 bases and J by 5 bases, with 7 bases between the two germline ends. The CDR3 is 13 residues long. CDR3 sequence (DNA): TGTGCCACCAGCAGAGACAGACAATATGGCTACACCTTC. This translates into CATSRDRQYGYTF.

The chain employs TRBV7-2 and TRBJ2-2; TRBD2 agrees at 7 bases. With 4 bases clipped from V and 2 bases from J, the junction kept 7 bases outside the gene matches. The CDR3 runs to 16 residues. CDR1 SGHTA and CDR2 FQGNSA come from the germline V gene. In nucleotides, the CDR3 is TGTGCCAGCAGCTCTAACACGGGACTAAACACCGGGGAGCTGTTTTTT. It translates to CASSSNTGLNTGELFF.

The genes are TRBV10-3 and TRBJ2-4, with a tentative D call TRBD2 (6 bases). This CDR3 is built from 14 residues. CDR1 and CDR2 (germline): ENHRY, SYGVKD. V was shortened by 4 bases and J by 6 bases, with 13 bases between the two germline ends. The CDR3 region is CAISGGVGGNIQYF. CDR3 nucleotide sequence: TGTGCCATCAGTGGGGGGGTAGGCGGAAACATTCAGTACTTC.

V usage is TRBV19 and J usage is TRBJ2-7; possible D gene TRBD2, 6 bases. CDR3 length equals 14 residues. Germline CDR1 is LNHDA and CDR2 is SQIVND (reference sequence). With 4 bases removed from V and 3 bases from J, the gap between germline ends came to 13 bases. CDR3 nucleotide sequence: TGTGCCAGTAGTAACGGACTACTAAACTACGAGCAGTACTTC. It is translated as CASSNGLLNYEQYF.

V usage is TRBV4-1 and J usage is TRBJ2-3; 13 nucleotides match TRBD2. The CDR3 consists of 18 residues. The V gene end was trimmed by 2 bases and the J gene end by 4 bases; junction bases not matched to a gene: 9. CDR1 MGHRA and CDR2 YSYEKL come from the germline V gene. This CDR3 reads CASSQRQGTSGGADTQYF. The CDR3 DNA is TGCGCCAGCAGCCAACGCCAGGGCACTAGCGGGGGGGCAGATACGCAGTATTTT.

The chain carries TRBV29-1 and TRBJ2-1, with D perhaps matching TRBD1 (6 bases). V lost 3 bases, J lost 7 bases, and 10 bases lay in between. CDR3 length: 12 amino acids. The germline V gene has CDR1 SQVTM and CDR2 ANQGSEA. The CDR3 DNA sequence: TGCAGCGTTGAGGGGGCCTCGAATGAGCAGTTCTTC. This gives the protein CSVEGASNEQFF.

CDR3 in amino acids: CASSLASGTDLFATNEKLFF. For the CDR3, the DNA is TGTGCCAGCAGCTTAGCTAGTGGGACAGACCTATTTGCAACTAATGAAAAACTGTTTTTT. The V gene is TRBV7-2, the J gene TRBJ1-4; the match to TRBD1 covers 7 bases. From germline, CDR1 is SGHTA and CDR2 FQGNSA. With 0 bases clipped from V and 0 bases from J, the junction kept 13 bases outside the gene matches. The CDR3 contains 20 residues.

The rearrangement links TRBV6-6 to TRBJ1-6, with 7 bases that match TRBD1. V was clipped by 6 bases and J by 3 bases; unmatched bases: 8. Germline V lookup: CDR1 MNHNY, CDR2 SVGAGI (reference sequence). This CDR3 comprises 16 residues. The CDR3 DNA follows: TGTGCCAGCAGGTCCGGGACAGTTAACTATAATTCACCCCTCCACTTT. It is translated as CASRSGTVNYNSPLHF.

This clone occurred once. This rearrangement joins TRBV6-5 to TRBJ1-5, with D perhaps matching TRBD1 (6 bases). Trimming stripped 0 bases from V and 4 bases from J, with 10 bases between. Germline V CDR1 and CDR2: MNHEY, SVGAGI. The CDR3 runs 15 residues. The CDR3 region is CASSYSRGPNQPQHF. The CDR3 DNA follows: TGTGCCAGCAGTTACTCCAGGGGACCTAATCAGCCCCAGCATTTT.

The chain links TRBV19 to TRBJ2-6, with 9 positions matching TRBD1. This CDR3 is 17 amino acids long. CDR1 LNHDA and CDR2 SQIVND come from the germline V gene (reference sequence). The J segment lost 0 bases and the V segment lost 5 bases, leaving 5 bases of the junction unmatched. The CDR3 DNA sequence: TGTGCCAGTAGTCCCCGGGACAGGGCCTCTGGGGCCAACGTCCTGACTTTC. It codes for CASSPRDRASGANVLTF.

The CDR3 DNA sequence: TGTGCCAGCAGCCTCTTATGGATGAACACTGAAGCTTTCTTT. It translates to CASSLLWMNTEAFF. The chain couples TRBV14 to TRBJ1-1, with D hard to call. Germline CDR1 is SGHDN and CDR2 is FVKESK. Trimming pared 4 bases from V and 0 bases from J, leaving 9 bases between. The CDR3 is made up of 14 amino acids.